The 22 T cell receptor beta chains below come from one sample, sequenced in a study of T cells in Graves' hyperthyroidism and ophthalmopathy. TCR beta CDR3 regions were amplified from RNA. With the HTBI primer set, the TCR CDR3 went through a first round of RT-PCR. TCRdb re-analysed the multiplex PCR reads in MiXCR, keeping a single row per CDR3 protein. The data hold 550,000 to 700,000 distinct CDR3 sequences, with roughly 46% observed a single time. The sequenced sample was peripheral blood or thyroid tissue (not recorded which). The receptors stem from an adult woman with Graves' disease, either hyperthyroidism or ophthalmopathy (not recorded which).

This clonotype was counted many times. V is TRBV6-1 and J is TRBJ2-7; tentatively, D is TRBD2 (5 bases). Germline CDR1 is MNHNS and CDR2 is SASEGT. The CDR3 consists of 14 residues. V was pared by 7 bases and J by 3 bases, with 16 bases between. The CDR3 loop is CASIFAGAHYEQYF. The CDR3 DNA sequence: TGTGCCAGCATATTCGCGGGCGCACACTACGAGCAGTACTTC.

V is TRBV15 and J is TRBJ2-5; 8 bases map to TRBD1. Losses at the gene ends were 3 bases for V and 0 bases for J; bases not matched to a gene: 6. Per the germline V gene, CDR1 is LNHNV and CDR2 is YYDKDF (reference sequence). The CDR3 has 16 residues. CDR3 residues: CATSSRDRRNQETQYF. CDR3 sequence (DNA): TGTGCCACCAGCAGCCGGGACAGGAGGAACCAAGAGACCCAGTACTTC.

In its sample, this clonotype was seen many times. This chain links TRBV28 with TRBJ2-5; D call uncertain. V lost 3 bases to trimming and J lost 2 bases, with 10 bases between them. Germline CDR1 MDHEN, CDR2 SYDVKM. CDR3 length: 14 amino acids. The CDR3 region has the DNA TGTGCCAGCAGTTTTTCAGATCCACAAGAGACCCAGTACTTC. This sequence encodes CASSFSDPQETQYF.

This clonotype was counted at least ten times. The V and J genes are TRBV5-6 and TRBJ1-1, with TRBD1 as a possible D gene (5 bases). V shed 4 bases and J shed 5 bases, with 15 bases lying between them. The CDR3 is made up of 14 amino acids. Germline CDR1 is SGHDT and CDR2 is YYEEEE. The CDR3 DNA sequence: TGTGCCAGCAGCCCAAACCGGGGGAGGACTGAAGCTTTCTTT. It codes for CASSPNRGRTEAFF. Together with reference TRBV5-6 and TRBJ1-1, the CDR3 gives the full variable domain: DAGVTQSPTHLIKTRGQQVTLRCSPKSGHDTVSWYQQALGQGPQFIFQYYEEEERQRGNFPDRFSGHQFPNYSSELNVNALLLGDSALYLCASSPNRGRTEAFFGQGTRLTVV.

This clonotype was counted at least ten times. The chain has TRBV7-9 and TRBJ2-7, with TRBD1 identical over 9 bases. Germline CDR1 is SEHNR and CDR2 is FQNEAQ (reference sequence). The CDR3 is 15 amino acids. With V trimmed by 5 bases and J by 0 bases, 5 bases remained unmatched. The DNA of the CDR3 is TGTGCCAGCAGCGCCCAGGGACAGGGCTCCTACGAGCAGTACTTC. It specifies CASSAQGQGSYEQYF. The variable domain in full, completed from reference TRBV7-9 and TRBJ2-7, reads DTGVSQNPRHKITKRGQNVTFRCDPISEHNRLYWYRQTLGQGPEFLTYFQNEAQLEKSRLLSDRFSAERPKGSFSTLEIQRTEQGDSAMYLCASSAQGQGSYEQYFGPGTRLTVT.

The chain couples TRBV9 to TRBJ1-1, with a tentative D call TRBD1 (6 bases). Germline lookup yields CDR1 SGDLS and CDR2 YYNGEE. CDR3 size: 16 residues. V was shortened by 2 bases and J by 1 base, with 15 bases between the two germline ends. In DNA, the CDR3 is TGTGCCAGCAGCGTCGGATTGGGACACCCGAACACTGAAGCTTTCTTT. As protein: CASSVGLGHPNTEAFF.

This clonotype has only a few counts. The chain couples TRBV29-1 to TRBJ2-5, with D possibly being TRBD1 or TRBD2 (7 bases each). The V and J ends lost 8 bases and 7 bases respectively, with 14 bases between them. This CDR3 has 11 amino acids. Germline V lookup: CDR1 SQVTM, CDR2 ANQGSEA. CDR3 bases: TGCAGCTTTTCAGGGGGGGGGACCCAGTACTTC. Translated, it gives CSFSGGGTQYF.

This clonotype was detected many times. This chain uses TRBV5-5 with TRBJ2-5; a possible D gene is TRBD2 (6 bases). Trimming shortened V by 4 bases and J by 1 base, and 11 bases separated the two germline ends. The CDR3 is 14 residues long. Germline-derived CDR1 and CDR2 are SGHKS and YYEKEE (reference sequence). In nucleotides, the CDR3 is TGTGCCAGCAGCCTTCTAGCGACCCAAGAGACCCAGTACTTC. It encodes CASSLLATQETQYF.

In its sample, this clonotype was seen once. This CDR3 reads CSAPGQASNQPLHF. CDR3 in DNA: TGCAGTGCTCCGGGACAGGCCAGCAATCAGCCCCTCCACTTT. V is TRBV20-1 and J is TRBJ1-6, with TRBD1 matching over 8 bases. Germline V gene lookup returns CDR1 DFQATT and CDR2 SNEGSKA (reference sequence). The CDR3 has 14 residues. J gave up 13 bases and V 5 bases, and 13 bases lay outside the gene matches.

Many counts were recorded for this clonotype. The chain links TRBV5-1 to TRBJ2-2, with TRBD1 matching 8 bases. The germline V gene encodes CDR1 SGHRS and CDR2 YFSETQ. The CDR3 is 15 amino acids. The V gene end was trimmed by 3 bases and the J gene end by 4 bases; junction bases not matched to a gene: 5. As DNA, the CDR3 is TGCGCCAGCAGCTACGGACAGGGAGTCACCGGGGAGCTGTTTTTT. Translated: CASSYGQGVTGELFF.

This clonotype has a count of ten or more. The chain has TRBV9 and TRBJ1-4; D unresolved. Germline assignment: CDR1 SGDLS and CDR2 YYNGEE. The V end was cut by 3 bases, the J end by 0 bases, with 9 bases between. The CDR3 extends over 15 amino acids. CDR3 in amino acids: CASSADTSTNEKLFF. DNA for the CDR3: TGTGCCAGCAGCGCCGACACCTCAACTAATGAAAAACTGTTTTTT.

For this clonotype: It is likely a read error, because the conserved phenylalanine at the end of the CDR3 is missing. The DNA is left out, because the CDR3 cannot be placed on it with certainty; the CDR3 is given as TCRdb lists it. This chain links TRBV7-9 with TRBJ2-5; the table's D call, TRBD1, was not checked against the DNA. Germline CDR1 and CDR2: SEHNR and FQNEAQ (reference sequence). The CDR3 length equals 18 residues, ends included. This CDR3 is CASQTGSVLSRSPLHFGN.

This clonotype has at least ten counts. This chain connects TRBV5-6 to TRBJ1-6; TRBD1 agrees at 9 bases. Looked up from germline, CDR1 is SGHDT and CDR2 is YYEEEE. V lost 3 bases and J lost 9; bases outside the gene matches: 7. This CDR3 spans 15 amino acids. The CDR3 protein is CASSSLQGAGSPLHF. Written as DNA, the CDR3 is TGTGCCAGCAGCTCGTTACAGGGGGCAGGTTCACCCCTCCACTTT.

This sequence joins TRBV7-2 and TRBJ1-1; a weak D match, TRBD1 (6 bases). Germline CDR1 SGHTA, CDR2 FQGNSA. V was cut by 4 bases and J by 7 bases, with 16 bases left in between. The CDR3 is 14 residues long. In DNA, the CDR3 is TGTGCCAGCAGCTCACAGGGAAGTGTGGATGAAGCTTTCTTT. Protein sequence: CASSSQGSVDEAFF.

This clonotype has more than one count but fewer than ten. The genes are TRBV7-8 and TRBJ2-7, with unresolved D. V was cut by 5 bases and J by 6 bases, with 8 bases left in between. The CDR3 sequence is 11 residues long. CDR1 and CDR2 (germline): SGHVS, FQNEAQ. Written as DNA, the CDR3 is TGTGCCAGCAGCCGAAGCTGCGAGCAGTACTTC. Amino acid sequence: CASSRSCEQYF.

This clonotype has a handful of counts. The chain has TRBV13 and TRBJ2-7; D is perhaps TRBD2 (6 bases). The germline CDR1 and CDR2 sequences are PRHDT and FYEKMQ (reference sequence). There are 15 residues in the CDR3. Between the trimmed V and J ends, which lost 5 bases and 3 bases, there was a span of 17 bases. The CDR3 DNA is TGTGCCAGCAGCCCAAGTCGAGGTAGCGGCTACGAGCAGTACTTC. This translates into CASSPSRGSGYEQYF.

In the case of this clonotype: The junction departs from the called germline gene at one end, perhaps through a read error. This rearrangement joins TRBV5-1 to TRBJ2-5; D tentatively reads TRBD1 or TRBD2 (6 bases each). Looked up from germline, CDR1 is SGHRS and CDR2 is YFSETQ. CDR3 length: 15 residues. The CDR3 DNA follows: TGCGCCAGCAGCTTGGGGGGGGCGGGCCAAGAGGCCCAGTACTTC. It specifies CASSLGGAGQEAQYF.

The J gene is TRBJ2-7, the V gene TRBV12-3 or TRBV12-4; 9 bases map to TRBD1. Trimming cost V 3 bases and J 4 bases; bases outside gene matches: 4. CDR3 length: 14 residues. The CDR3 DNA reads TGTGCCAGCAGTTTTGGGACAGGGAAATACGAGCAGTACTTC. Translated: CASSFGTGKYEQYF.

This clonotype was picked up many times. The chain links TRBV7-2 to TRBJ2-7, with D possibly TRBD2 on 6 matching bases. The V end lost 1 base, the J end lost 6 bases, and 10 bases lay between the germline ends. The CDR3 length is 13 residues. Germline values: CDR1 SGHTA, CDR2 FQGNSA. The CDR3 reads CASSLGRRGEQYF. CDR3 coding DNA: TGTGCCAGCAGCTTAGGGCGGAGGGGCGAGCAGTACTTC.

This clonotype was seen a handful of times. A much larger clone is a single base away; this may be a read error. The V call is TRBV12-3 or TRBV12-4, the J call TRBJ1-1; no clear D gene. This CDR3 region has 11 residues. In nucleotides, the CDR3 is TGTGCCAACAGTCCCACTAAAAGGCGGTTCTTT. It encodes CANSPTKRRFF.

In the case of this clonotype: This may be a read error, as it is one base from a much larger clone. The chain combines TRBV6-6 with TRBJ1-3; 10 nucleotides agree with TRBD1. This CDR3 contains 17 residues. Per germline, CDR1 MNHNY and CDR2 SVGAGI (reference sequence). The chain's CDR3 is CASSYYGGTGAGSTIYF. Written as DNA, the CDR3 is TGTGCCAGCAGTTACTATGGGGGGACAGGGGCTGGAAGCACCATATATTTT.

There are many counts of this clonotype. CDR3 loop: CASSLAPGDPSGAFF. DNA for the CDR3: TGTGCCAGCAGTTTAGCCCCGGGGGACCCCTCGGGAGCTTTCTTT. This sequence joins TRBV12-3 or TRBV12-4 and TRBJ1-1, with D possibly TRBD1 on 5 matching bases. The V end was cut by 0 bases, the J end by 10 bases, with 18 bases between. The CDR3 consists of 15 residues.